The clone carrying this TCR beta chain has more than one count but fewer than ten. What it binds is unknown. This entry belongs to a study of post-analysis software for immune sequencing data. Overall study context: Several disease courses (relapsing-remitting, secondary progressive and progressive-relapsing) of multiple sclerosis were included. Study-level results: Among several TRBV segments more frequent in patients than controls were TRBV5-6, TRBV5-1 and TRBV20-1. Samples prepared in the same batch strongly co-clustered by F measure. Normalized Chao1 diversity was significantly reduced in patients versus controls.

Tagging with unique molecular identifiers was a feature of the TCR beta cDNA libraries. T cells, about 0.9 to 11 million of them, yielded 500,000 or so cDNA molecules. TCRdb redid the calling of the PCR reads with MiXCR, one entry per CDR3 protein. This sample has approximately 690,000 distinct CDR3 sequences, with roughly three fifths found just once. After removal of 5 bases from V and 7 bases from J, the junction contained 10 bases not matched to a gene. Germline values: CDR1 SEHNR, CDR2 FQNEAQ (reference sequence). The CDR3 extends over 16 amino acids. This sequence originates from a girl under 10 years old with multiple sclerosis. V is TRBV7-9 and J is TRBJ2-7, with TRBD2 matching 14 bases. The material sequenced was blood. In DNA, the CDR3 is TGTGCCAGCAGCCCCCGACTAGCGGGAGGGCCAGGGGAGCAGTACTTC. It translates to CASSPRLAGGPGEQYF.